A selection of T cell receptor beta chains follows, all from one sample in a study of spatial heterogeneity in lung cancer. TCRdb reanalysed the 5' RACE reads using MiXCR and keeps one entry per CDR3 protein. Counted here are about 53,000 distinct CDR3 sequences, over 5.5% occurring once; the ten biggest clones make up about 2.6%. Sequences were derived from PBMCs, sampled at surgery. These receptors all stem from a female donor with early-stage non-small cell lung cancer. The conserved cysteine and the conserved F or W are not part of the CDR3 here.

V,CDR3
TRBV29-1,SVAGRNTEAF
TRBV5-5,ASSSLGQFNQPQH
TRBV6-5,ASSKDSTLH
TRBV4-3,ASSPSGERDTQY
TRBV20-1,SARDPRTLNEQF
TRBV29-1,SAPGLGYNEQF
TRBV12-3/TRBV12-4,ASSQRGAWNEQF
TRBV30,AWSVRRTTEAF
TRBV5-1,ASRAGGRADTQY
TRBV20-1,SADSSTGAEKLF
TRBV7-9,ASSPGGRGVGTEAF
TRBV19,ASSIVGEGYEQY
TRBV3-1,ASSQDIQSKYGYT
TRBV11-2,ASSLNGGAGNIQY
TRBV29-1,SAVRGAMSTDTQY
TRBV15,ATSSEDGEGDQPQH
TRBV28,ASRDLNSPLH
TRBV7-9,ASTNEGFNQPQH
TRBV6-2/TRBV6-3,ASREQGSSYGYT
TRBV28,ASSFRRRSGNTIY
TRBV7-2,ASSQERNSGTDTQY
TRBV6-2/TRBV6-3,ASSSDPPGSGGKETQY
TRBV6-2/TRBV6-3,ASSQGTYQPQH
TRBV30,AWSVWGSGYDTQY
TRBV28,ASSLRRGQGTDTQY
TRBV28,ASTATEDTQY
TRBV15,ATSPLLGAAGQF
TRBV2,ASPGGGRGVNEQF
TRBV20-1,SAPDGAAYTGELF
TRBV9,ASSVEWGTGELF
TRBV7-7,ASSRLQGGTEAF
TRBV5-1,ASFRGGTGELF
TRBV6-2/TRBV6-3,ASSYGGTSNNEQF
TRBV29-1,SVELLGGRYEQY
TRBV12-3/TRBV12-4,ASDDRGPTGELF
TRBV4-1,ASSPYRVGPSYEQY
TRBV4-3,ASSQITGTGVTEAF
TRBV6-5,ASSYPEGREAF
TRBV18,ASSPGQNTGELF
TRBV20-1,SARFRQETQY